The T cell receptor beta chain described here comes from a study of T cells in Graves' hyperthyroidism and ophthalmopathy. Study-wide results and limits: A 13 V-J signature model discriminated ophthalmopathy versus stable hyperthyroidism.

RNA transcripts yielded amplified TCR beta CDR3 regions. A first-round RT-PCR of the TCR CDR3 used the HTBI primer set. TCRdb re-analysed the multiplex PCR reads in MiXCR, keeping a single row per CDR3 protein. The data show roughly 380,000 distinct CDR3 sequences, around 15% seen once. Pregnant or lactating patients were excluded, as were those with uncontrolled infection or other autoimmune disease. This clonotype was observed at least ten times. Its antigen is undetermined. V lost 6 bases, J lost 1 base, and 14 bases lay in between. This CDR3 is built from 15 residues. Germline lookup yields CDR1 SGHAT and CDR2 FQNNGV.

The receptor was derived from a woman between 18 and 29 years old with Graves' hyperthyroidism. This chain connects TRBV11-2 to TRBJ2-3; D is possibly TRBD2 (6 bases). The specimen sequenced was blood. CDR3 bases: TGTGCCAGCAGGGCCACTAGCAGACGCACAGATACGCAGTATTTT. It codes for CASRATSRRTDTQYF.